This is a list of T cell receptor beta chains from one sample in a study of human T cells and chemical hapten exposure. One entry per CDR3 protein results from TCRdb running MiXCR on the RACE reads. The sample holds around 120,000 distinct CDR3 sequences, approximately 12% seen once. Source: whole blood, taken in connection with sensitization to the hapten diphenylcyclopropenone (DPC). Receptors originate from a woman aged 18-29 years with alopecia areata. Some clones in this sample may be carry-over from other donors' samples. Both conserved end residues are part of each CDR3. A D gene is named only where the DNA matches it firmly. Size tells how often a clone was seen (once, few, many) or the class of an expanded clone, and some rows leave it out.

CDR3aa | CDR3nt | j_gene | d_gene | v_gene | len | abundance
CASSLHGVTNEKLFF | TGTGCCAGCAGCTTACATGGAGTGACTAATGAAAAACTGTTTTTT | TRBJ1-4 | - | TRBV11-2 | 15 | many
CASSPRQARDDEQFF | TGCGCCAGCAGCCCCCGACAGGCTAGGGACGATGAGCAGTTCTTC | TRBJ2-1 | - | TRBV4-3 | 15 | many
CASRLGADFVCLDF | TGTGCCAGCAGATTAGGAGCCGACTTTGTTTGTTTGGACTTC | TRBJ2-7 | - | TRBV7-9 | 14 | few
CASSPLGGGVSYEQYF | TGTGCCAGCAGTCCACTCGGGGGAGGCGTTTCCTACGAGCAGTACTTC | TRBJ2-7 | - | TRBV6-5 | 16 | -
CSAGVGPHGYTF | TGCAGTGCAGGGGTAGGCCCCCATGGCTACACCTTC | TRBJ1-2 | - | TRBV20-1 | 12 | -
CSARQGASNQPQHF | TGCAGTGCTAGGCAGGGGGCGAGCAATCAGCCCCAGCATTTT | TRBJ1-5 | TRBD1 | TRBV20-1 | 14 | many
CASSPPTLEETQYF | TGTGCCAGCTCACCACCCACACTCGAAGAGACCCAGTACTTC | TRBJ2-5 | - | TRBV18 | 14 | -
CASSLGTLAPEAFF | TGTGCCAGCAGCTTAGGGACATTAGCCCCTGAAGCTTTCTTT | TRBJ1-1 | - | TRBV7-2 | 14 | -
CASSARGTTNEKLFF | TGTGCCAGCAGCGCGAGGGGAACAACTAATGAAAAACTGTTTTTT | TRBJ1-4 | - | TRBV11-2 | 15 | few
CASSSHRGRRGQPQHF | TGTGCCAGCAGCTCCCACAGGGGAAGGAGGGGTCAGCCCCAGCATTTT | TRBJ1-5 | TRBD1 | TRBV7-2 | 16 | few
CASSLDAPRGYTF | TGCGCCAGCAGCTTGGATGCACCCAGGGGCTACACCTTC | TRBJ1-2 | - | TRBV5-1 | 13 | -
CASSHRQGGQETQYF | TGTGCCAGCAGTCACCGACAGGGCGGTCAAGAGACCCAGTACTTC | TRBJ2-5 | TRBD1 | TRBV28 | 15 | few
CASSPRLRTEAFF | TGTGCCAGCTCACCACGCCTGAGAACTGAAGCTTTCTTT | TRBJ1-1 | - | TRBV18 | 13 | many
CASSLVYRGQNSYERYF | TGTGCCAGCAGCTTAGTTTATCGGGGCCAAAACTCCTACGAGCGGTACTTC | TRBJ2-7 | - | TRBV7-9 | 17 | -
CSARDLGSFPYEQYF | TGCAGTGCTAGAGATCTCGGCAGCTTTCCCTACGAGCAGTACTTC | TRBJ2-7 | - | TRBV20-1 | 15 | many
CASSRTGPGEQYF | TGTGCCAGCAGTCGGACAGGGCCGGGGGAGCAGTACTTC | TRBJ2-7 | TRBD1 | TRBV12-3/TRBV12-4 | 13 | -
CASSYDRENEKLFF | TGTGCCAGCAGCTACGACAGGGAGAATGAAAAACTGTTTTTT | TRBJ1-4 | TRBD1 | TRBV2 | 14 | few
CASGGSTGDNEQFF | TGTGCCAGCGGAGGATCAACAGGGGACAATGAGCAGTTCTTC | TRBJ2-1 | TRBD1 | TRBV25-1 | 14 | -